One and the same sample provided the 3 T cell receptor beta chains below, sequenced in a study of early T cells in non-severe SARS-CoV-2 infection (dated by TCRdb to the early 2020s). The library was generated by 5' RACE. The listed sequencing device is NextSeq 500. Using fastp trimming at Q25 and MiXCR clonotype assembly, TCRdb reanalyzed the public sequencing data and kept in-frame beta chains. Merged by CDR3 protein, the rows form single entries marked with the most common genes and DNA. This sample has tens of thousands of distinct CDR3 sequences in its table, and about 12% of those were observed once. The top ten hold around 4.5% of the sample. The sample comprised whole blood. The source of these receptors is an adult who was a healthcare worker with PCR-confirmed SARS-CoV-2 infection or an uninfected control (not recorded which).

The sample holds a few counts of this clonotype. This CDR3 is CASSSAGLQETQYF. The CDR3 DNA reads as TGTGCCAGCAGCTCAGCGGGGTTACAAGAGACCCAGTACTTC. The chain joins TRBV7-2 to TRBJ2-5; TRBD2 aligns across 7 bases. The J segment lost 2 bases and the V segment lost 4 bases, leaving 4 bases of the junction unmatched. Germline V gene lookup returns CDR1 SGHTA and CDR2 FQGNSA. The CDR3 length is 14 residues.

The chain combines TRBV9 with TRBJ2-5; D is ambiguous. The V end was cut by 0 bases, the J end by 4 bases, with 4 bases between. This CDR3 is built from 12 residues. Germline V CDR1 and CDR2: SGDLS, YYNGEE. The CDR3 DNA reads as TGTGCCAGCAGCGTAGAAGGAGAGACCCAGTACTTC. Protein sequence: CASSVEGETQYF.

J is TRBJ1-5 and V is TRBV3-1; D not certain. V was shortened by 4 bases and J by 0 bases, with 22 bases between the two germline ends. This CDR3 has 19 amino acids. Germline lookup yields CDR1 LGHDT and CDR2 YNNKEL (reference sequence). CDR3 DNA sequence: TGTGCCAGCAGCCTCATCTCCTTGGGCGGAGTCGATAGCAATCAGCCCCAGCATTTT. As protein: CASSLISLGGVDSNQPQHF.